A single sample gave rise to the 13 T cell receptor beta chains below, sequenced in a study of cytomegalovirus exposure and HLA in healthy donors. 13 Jbeta primers and 60 Vbeta primers were used for the PCR. TCRdb keeps only in-frame clones here, not all; method: immunoSEQ multiplex PCR. The profile shows about 70,000 clones, 80% to 90% of them singletons. What was sequenced was PBMCs. These receptors came from a woman in her twenties or thirties in good health and CMV-seropositive.

The chain is built from TRBV20-1 and TRBJ1-2; no clear D. In germline, CDR1 is DFQATT, CDR2 SNEGSKA (reference sequence). Trimming took 7 bases from V and 6 from J, leaving 12 bases between them. The CDR3 is made up of 11 amino acids. CDR3 in DNA: TGCAGTGAGGCCCAGACACATGGCTACACCTTC. Its protein product is CSEAQTHGYTF.

The chain couples TRBV7-2 to TRBJ2-7; 7 bases map to TRBD2. Germline V gene data show CDR1 as SGHTA and CDR2 as FQGNSA. The CDR3 has 14 amino acids. J lost 2 bases, V lost 0 bases, and 1 base had no gene match. The CDR3, as DNA: TGTGCCAGCAGCTTAGCGGGAGGGCCCTACGAGCAGTACTTC. Translation gives CASSLAGGPYEQYF. The full variable domain, in which reference TRBV7-2 and TRBJ2-7 provide the parts outside the CDR3, is GAGVSQSPSNKVTEKGKDVELRCDPISGHTALYWYRQSLGQGLEFLIYFQGNSAPDKSGLPSDRFSAERTGGSVSTLTIQRTQQEDSAVYLCASSLAGGPYEQYFGPGTRLTVT.

The CDR3 nucleotides are TGTGCCAGCAGCGTCGAGGACTTCTCGTCGGAGCAGTTCTTC. It translates to CASSVEDFSSEQFF. V is TRBV9 and J is TRBJ2-1, with D maybe TRBD2 (5 bases). The CDR3 runs to 14 residues. The germline V and J ends were trimmed by 2 bases and 10 bases, with 16 bases remaining between them. Germline loops: CDR1 SGDLS, CDR2 YYNGEE.

V is TRBV18 and J is TRBJ2-3; TRBD1 is a possible D gene (6 bases). The CDR3 sequence is 14 residues long. V dropped 3 bases and J dropped 6 bases, with 13 bases sitting between them. The germline V gene has CDR1 KGHSH and CDR2 LQKENI. The CDR3 protein is CASSPRGNDDTQYF. The DNA for the CDR3 is TGTGCCAGCTCACCGAGGGGGAATGATGATACGCAGTATTTT.

The chain carries TRBV29-1 and TRBJ2-7; a weak D match, TRBD1 (5 bases). The CDR3 is 13 residues long. CDR1 and CDR2 (germline): SQVTM, ANQGSEA. Trimming cost V 1 base and J 5 bases, with 12 bases left between them. This CDR3 reads CSVEGAGLNEQYF. CDR3 in DNA: TGCAGCGTTGAAGGGGCAGGGCTGAACGAGCAGTACTTC.

This chain joins TRBV7-3 and TRBJ2-3; TRBD2 aligns across 14 bases. Trimming at V came to 5 bases and at J to 6 bases, leaving 7 bases not matched to a gene. The CDR3 spans 16 residues. In germline, CDR1 is SGHTA, CDR2 FQGTGA. This chain's CDR3 is CASSPGLAGGGDTQYF. CDR3 bases: TGTGCCAGCAGCCCCGGACTAGCGGGGGGCGGGGATACGCAGTATTTT.

The chain combines TRBV7-9 with TRBJ1-5, with TRBD1 as a possible D gene (5 bases). This CDR3 region has 15 residues. Trimming left V 5 bases short and J 4 bases short, with 15 bases between. CDR1 and CDR2 (germline): SEHNR, FQNEAQ (reference sequence). The CDR3 sequence is CASSQGSGGNQPQHF. In nucleotides, the CDR3 is TGTGCCAGCAGCCAGGGTTCGGGAGGTAATCAGCCCCAGCATTTT.

The chain combines TRBV5-1 with TRBJ2-2, with 7 bases identical to TRBD2. V dropped 5 bases and J dropped 3; count of bases not matched to a gene: 10. CDR3 length equals 16 residues. Germline CDR1 SGHRS, CDR2 YFSETQ. Here the CDR3 reads CASRRGGSVDTGELFF. The CDR3 DNA follows: TGCGCCAGCAGACGTGGCGGGAGCGTAGACACCGGGGAGCTGTTTTTT.

The genes are TRBV9 and TRBJ2-6; the match to TRBD2 covers 9 bases. V lost 0 bases to trimming and J lost 0 bases; unmatched junction nucleotides: 4. Germline CDR1 and CDR2: SGDLS and YYNGEE. This CDR3 has 18 amino acids. CDR3 amino acids: CASSVGLAGYSGANVLTF. CDR3 sequence (DNA): TGTGCCAGCAGCGTAGGGCTAGCGGGATACTCTGGGGCCAACGTCCTGACTTTC.

This chain joins TRBV18 and TRBJ1-3; maybe TRBD1 (6 bases). The CDR3 has 14 amino acids. Between the trimmed V and J ends, which lost 6 bases and 0 bases, there was a span of 9 bases. The germline gives CDR1 KGHSH, CDR2 LQKENI. CDR3: CASSGTHSGNTIYF. The CDR3 DNA reads TGTGCCAGCTCGGGGACACACTCTGGAAACACCATATATTTT.

This clone was observed a handful of times. The chain has TRBV10-2 and TRBJ2-7; D call uncertain. V shed 0 bases and J shed 2 bases, with 8 bases lying between them. This CDR3 is 14 amino acids long. CDR1 is WSHSY and CDR2 is SAAADI in the germline V gene. The CDR3: CASSESVIAYEQYF. The CDR3 bases are TGCGCCAGCAGTGAGTCGGTGATAGCCTACGAGCAGTACTTC.

This chain links TRBV28 with TRBJ2-1; 13 positions agree with TRBD2. The CDR3 runs 15 residues. Per the germline V gene, CDR1 is MDHEN and CDR2 is SYDVKM. Germline trimming cut 10 bases from V and 10 bases from J; bases unmatched to any gene: 13. The CDR3 loop is CATRPGLAGAGEQFF. DNA of the CDR3: TGTGCCACTCGGCCCGGACTAGCGGGAGCAGGGGAGCAGTTCTTC.

The genes are TRBV2 and TRBJ2-4; 9 positions match TRBD2. This CDR3 comprises 21 residues. Trimming at V came to 2 bases and at J to 6 bases, leaving 23 bases not matched to a gene. CDR1 is SNHLY and CDR2 is FYNNEI in the germline V gene. CDR3 in DNA: TGTGCCAGCAGTGAATTGGGCCTTCACTTGGCGGGAGGGCTAAAGGGAAACATTCAGTACTTC. It is translated as CASSELGLHLAGGLKGNIQYF.